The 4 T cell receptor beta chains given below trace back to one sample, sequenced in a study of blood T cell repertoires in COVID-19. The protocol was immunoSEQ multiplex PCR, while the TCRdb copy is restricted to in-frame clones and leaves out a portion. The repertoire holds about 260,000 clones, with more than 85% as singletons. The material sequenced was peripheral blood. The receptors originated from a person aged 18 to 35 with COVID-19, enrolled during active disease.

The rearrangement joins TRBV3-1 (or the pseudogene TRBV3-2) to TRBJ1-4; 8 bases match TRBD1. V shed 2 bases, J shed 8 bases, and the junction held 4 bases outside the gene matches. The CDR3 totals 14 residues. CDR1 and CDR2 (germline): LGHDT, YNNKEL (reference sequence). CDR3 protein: CASSQQGAGEKLFF. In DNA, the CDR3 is TGTGCCAGCAGCCAACAGGGGGCTGGGGAAAAACTGTTTTTT.

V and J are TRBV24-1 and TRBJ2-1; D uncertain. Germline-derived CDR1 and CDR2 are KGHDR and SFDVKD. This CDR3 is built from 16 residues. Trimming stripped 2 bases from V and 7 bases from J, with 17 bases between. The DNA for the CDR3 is TGTGCCACCAGTGATTCTTGGTCGCCAGACGGGAATGAGCAGTTCTTC. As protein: CATSDSWSPDGNEQFF.

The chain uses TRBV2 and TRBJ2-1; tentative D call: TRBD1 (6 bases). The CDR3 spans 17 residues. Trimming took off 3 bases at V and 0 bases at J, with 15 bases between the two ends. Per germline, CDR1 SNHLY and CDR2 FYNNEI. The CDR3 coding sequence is TGTGCCAGCAGTGACAGGGGTGCATTCAGCTCCTACAATGAGCAGTTCTTC. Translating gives CASSDRGAFSSYNEQFF.

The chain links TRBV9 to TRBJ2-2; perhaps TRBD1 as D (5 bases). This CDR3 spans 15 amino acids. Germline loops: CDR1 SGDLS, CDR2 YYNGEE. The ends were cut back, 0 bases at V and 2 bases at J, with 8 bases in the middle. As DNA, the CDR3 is TGTGCCAGCAGCGTAGGACAGAGTAACACCGGGGAGCTGTTTTTT. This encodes CASSVGQSNTGELFF.